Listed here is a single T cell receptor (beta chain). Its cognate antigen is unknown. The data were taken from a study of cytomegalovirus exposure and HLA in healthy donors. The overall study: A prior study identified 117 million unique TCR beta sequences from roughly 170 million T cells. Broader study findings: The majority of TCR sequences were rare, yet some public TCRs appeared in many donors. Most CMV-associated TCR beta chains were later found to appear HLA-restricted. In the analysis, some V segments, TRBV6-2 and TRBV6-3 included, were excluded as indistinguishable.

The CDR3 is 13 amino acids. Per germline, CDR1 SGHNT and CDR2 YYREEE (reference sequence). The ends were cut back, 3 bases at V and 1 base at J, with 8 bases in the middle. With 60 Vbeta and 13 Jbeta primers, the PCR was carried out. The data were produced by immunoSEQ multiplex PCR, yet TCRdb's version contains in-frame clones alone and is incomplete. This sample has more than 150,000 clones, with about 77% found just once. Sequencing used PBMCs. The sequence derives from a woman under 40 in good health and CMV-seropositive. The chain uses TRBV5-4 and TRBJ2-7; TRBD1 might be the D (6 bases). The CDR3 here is CASSWGRSYEQYF. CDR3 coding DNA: TGTGCCAGCAGCTGGGGGCGGTCCTACGAGCAGTACTTC. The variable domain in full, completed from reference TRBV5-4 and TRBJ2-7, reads ETGVTQSPTHLIKTRGQQVTLRCSSQSGHNTVSWYQQALGQGPQFIFQYYREEENGRGNFPPRFSGLQFPNYSSELNVNALELDDSALYLCASSWGRSYEQYFGPGTRLTVT.